The source of this T cell receptor beta chain is a study of shared clonotypes between healthy human individuals. Study outcomes and limitations: Between a handful of donors, naive CD4 clonotypes were shared at a level of around 4.9%. The authors sampled blood alone, and tissue repertoires likely differ.

As to this clone: Its target is unknown.

When replicate PCRs were run on sorted subsets, they used 150 to 250 ng DNA, about 30,000 T cell genomes. Only in-frame clones appear in the TCRdb table, and some are missing; sequencing was by immunoSEQ multiplex PCR. Of about 2.5 million clones in the sample, about 90% were seen once. Germline V gene data show CDR1 as MDHEN and CDR2 as SYDVKM. Trimming stripped 4 bases from V and 2 bases from J, with 11 bases between. The length of the CDR3 is 14 residues. The TCR comes from a man younger than 35 in good health. Some clones in this sample may be carry-over from other donors' samples. The chain recombines TRBV28 with TRBJ2-5; D is unresolved. The sample was naive CD4+ T cells from PBMCs. The subset was: CD45RA+ positively selected. CDR3 sequence: CASSWSQRQETQYF. The CDR3 DNA is TGTGCCAGCAGTTGGTCACAACGTCAAGAGACCCAGTACTTC. Complete variable domain (other parts from reference TRBV28 and TRBJ2-5): DVKVTQSSRYLVKRTGEKVFLECVQDMDHENMFWYRQDPGLGLRLIYFSYDVKMKEKGDIPEGYSVSREKKERFSLILESASTNQTSMYLCASSWSQRQETQYFGPGTRLLVL.